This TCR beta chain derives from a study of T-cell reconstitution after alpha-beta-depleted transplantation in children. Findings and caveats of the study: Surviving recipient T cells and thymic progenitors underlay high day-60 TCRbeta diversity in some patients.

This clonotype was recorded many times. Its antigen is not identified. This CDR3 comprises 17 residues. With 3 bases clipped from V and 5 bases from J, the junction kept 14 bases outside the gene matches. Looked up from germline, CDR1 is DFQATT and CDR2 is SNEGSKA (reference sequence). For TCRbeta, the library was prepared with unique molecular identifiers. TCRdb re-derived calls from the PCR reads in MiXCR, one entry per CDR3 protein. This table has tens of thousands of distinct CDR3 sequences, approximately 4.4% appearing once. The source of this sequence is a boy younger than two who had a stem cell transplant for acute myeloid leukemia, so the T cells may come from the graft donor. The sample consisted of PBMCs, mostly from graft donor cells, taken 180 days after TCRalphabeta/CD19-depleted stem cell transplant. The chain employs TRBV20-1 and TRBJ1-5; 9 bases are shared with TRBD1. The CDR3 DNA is TGCAGTGCTAGCCCACAGGGGGCGGGTAGTTTAGATCAGCCCCAGCATTTT. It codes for CSASPQGAGSLDQPQHF.